These 26 T cell receptor beta chains were sequenced from one sample in a study of T cell repertoires in cytomegalovirus infection. Their antigen targets remain unknown. Each CDR3 protein gets one entry after TCRdb re-called the reads with MiXCR. The profile shows about 770,000 distinct CDR3 sequences, under 35% of them singletons. The sequenced sample was cultured CD8+ T cells from PBMCs, obtained from culture after CMV antigen stimulation. Receptors originate from a human donor in good health (CMV status not recorded). Some clones in this sample may be carry-over from other donors' samples.

This chain joins TRBV12-3 or TRBV12-4 and TRBJ2-1; 8 bases are a match to TRBD1. The CDR3 length is 14 residues. V lost 4 bases and J lost 8; bases outside the gene matches: 7. CDR3 sequence reads: CASSWTGPVDEQFF. The CDR3 region has the DNA TGTGCCAGCAGTTGGACAGGGCCGGTGGATGAGCAGTTCTTC.

This clonotype has just a few counts. The rearrangement joins TRBV4-1 to TRBJ2-1; D unclear. V was shortened by 6 bases and J by 2 bases, with 17 bases between the two germline ends. The CDR3 length is 16 residues. Germline values: CDR1 MGHRA, CDR2 YSYEKL. CDR3 coding DNA: TGCGCCAGCAGTACCGAGACACTCGAAGCCTACAATGAGCAGTTCTTC. Residues: CASSTETLEAYNEQFF.

The chain uses TRBV6-1 and TRBJ2-7; unclear D gene. Germline V gene lookup returns CDR1 MNHNS and CDR2 SASEGT. The CDR3 runs 13 residues. V was clipped by 5 bases and J by 6 bases, with 14 bases between them. The CDR3 sequence: CASSSSLGVEQYV. The CDR3 coding sequence is TGTGCCAGCAGTTCCAGTCTAGGTGTCGAGCAGTACGTC.

The chain combines TRBV28 with TRBJ2-1, with TRBD2 identical over 11 bases. Germline loops: CDR1 MDHEN, CDR2 SYDVKM. J was trimmed by 8 bases and V by 5 bases; bases with no gene match: 8. The CDR3 is 15 residues long. The CDR3 is CASSKLAGGDDEQFF. CDR3 bases: TGTGCCAGCAGTAAGCTAGCGGGGGGCGATGATGAGCAGTTCTTC.

The CDR3 sequence: CAIMGATEAFF. Written as DNA, the CDR3 is TGTGCCATCATGGGGGCCACTGAAGCTTTCTTT. J is TRBJ1-1 and V is TRBV10-3, with D possibly TRBD1 on 6 matching bases. CDR3 size: 11 residues. Germline V lookup: CDR1 ENHRY, CDR2 SYGVKD. Trimming left V 7 bases short and J 4 bases short, with 7 bases between.

The chain joins TRBV20-1 to TRBJ2-1; D remains unclear. The CDR3 is 10 amino acids. CDR1 is DFQATT and CDR2 is SNEGSKA in the germline V gene (reference sequence). V was clipped by 2 bases and J by 8 bases, with 4 bases between them. The CDR3 region has the DNA TGCAGTGCTAGAAGTGATGAGCAGTTCTTC. Translation gives CSARSDEQFF.

Many counts were recorded for this clonotype. The junction departs from the called germline gene at one end, perhaps through a read error. V and J are TRBV7-7 and TRBJ2-1; 9 bases agree with TRBD2. CDR3 length equals 15 residues. Germline V CDR1 and CDR2: SSHAT, FNYEAQ (reference sequence). The CDR3 sequence: CASSLAGSGLNEQFF. CDR3 nucleotides: TGTGCTAGCAGCCTAGCGGGATCGGGGTTAAATGAGCAGTTCTTC.

Points on this clonotype: Germline is not matched at one junction end, which may reflect a read error. V gene TRBV7-9 combines with J gene TRBJ1-3; D may be TRBD1 (5 bases). Germline V gene sequence: CDR1 SEHNR, CDR2 FQNEAQ (reference sequence). This CDR3 has 18 residues. The CDR3 DNA follows: TGTGCCGGCAGCCTCGTAGCCGGGGGAAGCCCCTCTGGAAACACCATATATTTT. It codes for CAGSLVAGGSPSGNTIYF.

V usage is TRBV6-1 and J usage is TRBJ2-7; 7 nucleotides agree with TRBD2. With V trimmed by 6 bases and J by 3 bases, 11 bases remained unmatched. Per germline, CDR1 MNHNS and CDR2 SASEGT. CDR3 length: 15 residues. CDR3 sequence (DNA): TGTGCCAGCAGCTATGAGGGACGGGGGGACTACGAGCAGTACTTC. Protein product: CASSYEGRGDYEQYF.

This chain connects TRBV19 to TRBJ1-1; a possible D gene is TRBD1 (6 bases). Germline loops: CDR1 LNHDA, CDR2 SQIVND (reference sequence). The CDR3 is 13 residues long. Trimming pared 3 bases from V and 1 base from J, leaving 6 bases between. DNA for the CDR3: TGTGCCAGTAGTATGGGGGCGAACACTGAAGCTTTCTTT. Translating gives CASSMGANTEAFF. Variable domain in full (rest from reference TRBV19 and TRBJ1-1): DGGITQSPKYLFRKEGQNVTLSCEQNLNHDAMYWYRQDPGQGLRLIYYSQIVNDFQKGDIAEGYSVSREKKESFPLTVTSAQKNPTAFYLCASSMGANTEAFFGQGTRLTVV.

This clonotype was counted ten times or more. This sequence joins TRBV18 and TRBJ2-7; D is ambiguous. Deletions cut 6 bases from V and 1 base from J, with 7 bases between. Germline V gene data show CDR1 as KGHSH and CDR2 as LQKENI. The CDR3 totals 12 residues. CDR3 sequence reads: CASSFMSYEQYF. CDR3 in DNA: TGTGCCAGCTCCTTCATGTCCTACGAGCAGTACTTC.

There are a few counts of this clonotype. The chain couples TRBV27 to TRBJ2-1; 8 bases are shared with TRBD2. After removal of 5 bases from V and 2 bases from J, the junction contained 8 bases not matched to a gene. The germline V gene encodes CDR1 MNHEY and CDR2 SMNVEV (reference sequence). This CDR3 is 16 amino acids long. The CDR3 DNA is TGTGCCAGCAGTACCCGCGGGGGGCTCCCCTACAATGAGCAGTTCTTC. It encodes CASSTRGGLPYNEQFF.

The rearrangement joins TRBV10-1 to TRBJ2-7, with D perhaps matching TRBD1 (6 bases). The V gene's germline CDR1 is WNHNN and CDR2 SYGVQD (reference sequence). V lost 8 bases and J 3 bases, leaving 14 bases between the germline ends. This CDR3 spans 13 amino acids. This CDR3 is CASSLRQDYEQYF. Written as DNA, the CDR3 is TGCGCCAGCTCGCTTAGACAGGACTACGAGCAGTACTTC.

This clonotype appeared a few times. The chain employs TRBV24-1 and TRBJ2-1, with TRBD2 matching 10 bases. This CDR3 has 16 amino acids. Germline CDR1 and CDR2: KGHDR and SFDVKD. V lost 1 base and J lost 4; bases outside the gene matches: 3. The CDR3 DNA is TGTGCCACCAGTGATTTTGGACTAGCGGTATACAATGAGCAGTTCTTC. It yields the protein CATSDFGLAVYNEQFF.

This chain connects TRBV28 to TRBJ1-2, with TRBD1 matching 7 bases. From germline, CDR1 is MDHEN and CDR2 SYDVKM. This CDR3 has 15 amino acids. J lost 3 bases, V lost 5 bases, and 9 bases had no gene match. CDR3 in DNA: TGTGCCAGCAGTCCCGCCCGGACAGGCTACTATGGCTACACCTTC. It codes for CASSPARTGYYGYTF.

This chain uses TRBV19 with TRBJ1-4, with D tentatively TRBD1 (5 bases). V was cut by 7 bases and J by 5 bases, with 11 bases left in between. The CDR3 has 13 residues. Germline V gene sequence: CDR1 LNHDA, CDR2 SQIVND (reference sequence). CDR3 residues: CASKGRSNEKLFF. The DNA of the CDR3 is TGTGCCAGTAAGGGACGGTCCAATGAAAAACTGTTTTTT.

This chain links TRBV28 with TRBJ2-2; 7 positions agree with TRBD1. Per the germline V gene, CDR1 is MDHEN and CDR2 is SYDVKM. The ends lost 8 bases at V and 6 bases at J; junction bases unmatched: 12. This CDR3 has 15 residues. Here the CDR3 reads CASRKNRGNAGELFF. CDR3 DNA sequence: TGTGCCAGCCGTAAAAACAGGGGAAATGCCGGGGAGCTGTTTTTT.

In this sample, this clonotype turned up many times. The rearrangement uses TRBV7-9 and TRBJ2-5, with D perhaps matching TRBD1 or TRBD2 (5 bases each). Deletions cut 4 bases from V and 2 bases from J, with 20 bases between. CDR1 SEHNR and CDR2 FQNEAQ come from the germline V gene (reference sequence). The CDR3 consists of 17 residues. The CDR3 here is CASSSAGGGQPQETQYF. In DNA, the CDR3 is TGTGCCAGCAGCTCCGCGGGTGGAGGACAACCACAAGAGACCCAGTACTTC.

In its sample, this clonotype was seen a few times. This chain links TRBV7-6 with TRBJ2-7; 10 nucleotides align to TRBD1. The CDR3 spans 13 residues. The V gene end was trimmed by 5 bases and the J gene end by 7 bases; junction bases not matched to a gene: 5. Germline CDR1 and CDR2: SGHVS and FNYEAQ. The CDR3 spells CASSRDRGDEQYV. In nucleotides, the CDR3 is TGTGCCAGCAGCCGGGACAGGGGAGATGAGCAGTACGTC.

This clonotype was picked up many times. The J gene is TRBJ2-7, the V gene TRBV7-2; D not certain. Germline assignment: CDR1 SGHTA and CDR2 FQGNSA. Trimming stripped 5 bases from V and 9 bases from J, with 20 bases between. The CDR3 has 14 amino acids. CDR3 nucleotide sequence: TGTGCCAGCAGCCCTGTTGCTAGGACCACAGCGCAGTACTTC. Its translation is CASSPVARTTAQYF.

The chain is built from TRBV7-6 and TRBJ2-7; 7 bases fit TRBD2. Germline V gives CDR1 SGHVS, CDR2 FNYEAQ. CDR3 length: 18 amino acids. With 6 bases clipped from V and 5 bases from J, the junction kept 22 bases outside the gene matches. CDR3 sequence reads: CASSLGLTRREEANEQYF. The DNA for the CDR3 is TGTGCCAGCAGTTTGGGGTTGACCCGACGGGAGGAAGCCAACGAGCAGTACTTC. The variable domain in full, completed from reference TRBV7-6 and TRBJ2-7, reads GAGVSQSPRYKVTKRGQDVALRCDPISGHVSLYWYRQALGQGPEFLTYFNYEAQQDKSGLPNDRFSAERPEGSISTLTIQRTEQRDSAMYRCASSLGLTRREEANEQYFGPGTRLTVT.

The chain recombines TRBV7-9 with TRBJ2-1, with 10 bases that match TRBD2. With 1 base clipped from V and 8 bases from J, the junction kept 5 bases outside the gene matches. The CDR3 has 15 amino acids. CDR1 and CDR2 (germline): SEHNR, FQNEAQ (reference sequence). The CDR3 DNA is TGTGCCAGCAGCTTAGTCAGCGGGGGGGCTTATGAGCAGTTCTTC. It specifies CASSLVSGGAYEQFF.

The CDR3 DNA follows: TGCGCCAGCAGCCAAGAGGCGAACGGGGACTACGAGCAGTACGTC. It yields the protein CASSQEANGDYEQYV. The chain combines TRBV4-1 with TRBJ2-7; weak D call: TRBD2 (5 bases). The germline V gene has CDR1 MGHRA and CDR2 YSYEKL. Trimming left V 0 bases short and J 3 bases short, with 12 bases between. The CDR3 sequence is 15 residues long.

The chain recombines TRBV5-6 with TRBJ2-1; a possible D gene is TRBD2 (7 bases). Trimming shortened V by 0 bases and J by 0 bases, and 13 bases separated the two germline ends. The CDR3 is 17 amino acids. Germline V gene lookup returns CDR1 SGHDT and CDR2 YYEEEE. The CDR3 DNA is TGTGCCAGCAGCTTGGGCGGGGGCAACCCCTCCTACAATGAGCAGTTCTTC. Translating gives CASSLGGGNPSYNEQFF.

This chain connects TRBV4-3 to TRBJ1-6; TRBD1 might be the D (5 bases). Germline CDR1 LGHNA, CDR2 YSLEER. This CDR3 region has 17 residues. Between the trimmed V and J ends, which lost 4 bases and 0 bases, there was a span of 13 bases. CDR3 residues: CASSPRDPSSYNSPLHF. The CDR3 DNA is TGCGCCAGCAGCCCCCGGGACCCGAGCTCCTATAATTCACCCCTCCACTTT.

This chain uses TRBV19 with TRBJ1-2; 7 bases align to TRBD1. This CDR3 has 15 amino acids. Losses at the gene ends were 0 bases for V and 8 bases for J; bases not matched to a gene: 9. The germline CDR1 and CDR2 sequences are LNHDA and SQIVND (reference sequence). CDR3 residues: CASSIDGTVFGGYTF. CDR3 DNA sequence: TGTGCCAGTAGTATAGATGGGACAGTCTTCGGCGGCTACACCTTC.